This T cell receptor beta chain was observed in a study of T cell responses to AZD1222 COVID-19 vaccine. Study-level findings and limits: Most donors were white British, females outnumbered males, and clonal diversity was possibly underestimated. Repertoire sampling occurred only after the peak T cell response.

On this clone: Its antigen remains unknown.

Assay: immunoSEQ multiplex PCR; the TCRdb copy retains only in-frame clones and omits some. Of around 170,000 clones in the sample, around nine tenths are singletons; the top ten hold about 1.6%. Germline V gene lookup returns CDR1 LGHDT and CDR2 YNNKEL (reference sequence). V shed 4 bases and J shed 2 bases, with 11 bases lying between them. The CDR3 extends over 14 amino acids. This TCR came from an adult in good health. The input for sequencing was peripheral blood, taken on day 0 of AZD1222 vaccination. V and J are TRBV3-1 (or the pseudogene TRBV3-2) and TRBJ1-2, with D possibly matching TRBD1 (5 bases). The CDR3 nucleotides read TGTGCCAGCAGCCCACTCAGGGAAAACTATGGCTACACCTTC. Its protein is CASSPLRENYGYTF.